Following are 8 T cell receptor beta chains from one sample sequenced in a study of blood T cell repertoires in COVID-19. Measured with immunoSEQ multiplex PCR; TCRdb has only the in-frame clones, and not every one. The repertoire has around 300,000 clones, roughly 91% of them found once; the top ten carry approximately 2%. Sequencing was performed on PBMCs or T cells enriched from blood (not recorded which). Receptor source: a woman aged 60-70 years who had recovered from COVID-19.

The chain has TRBV11-2 and TRBJ1-1; D is possibly TRBD1 (5 bases). There are 15 residues in the CDR3. Trimming left V 3 bases short and J 3 bases short, with 14 bases between. CDR1 is SGHAT and CDR2 is FQNNGV in the germline V gene. Here the CDR3 DNA reads TGTGCCAGCAGCTTCCAGGGTTCTCGGTACACTGAAGCTTTCTTT. It yields the protein CASSFQGSRYTEAFF.

The rearrangement links TRBV5-5 to TRBJ2-2; 9 positions agree with TRBD1. After removal of 4 bases from V and 4 bases from J, the junction contained 8 bases not matched to a gene. This CDR3 region has 16 residues. Germline V gene data show CDR1 as SGHKS and CDR2 as YYEKEE (reference sequence). CDR3 in DNA: TGTGCCAGCAGCCCCGGGACAGGGACGGGCACCGGGGAGCTGTTTTTT. Translating it yields CASSPGTGTGTGELFF.

The V gene is TRBV27, the J gene TRBJ2-7; 8 bases are shared with TRBD2. The J segment lost 2 bases and the V segment lost 0 bases, leaving 0 bases of the junction unmatched. The CDR3 consists of 14 residues. CDR1 is MNHEY and CDR2 is SMNVEV in the germline V gene (reference sequence). The chain's CDR3 is CASSLSGLAYEQYF. The DNA for the CDR3 is TGTGCCAGCAGTTTATCGGGACTAGCCTACGAGCAGTACTTC.

This sequence joins TRBV7-8 and TRBJ1-2; D is perhaps TRBD1 (5 bases). The CDR3 has 14 residues. V gave up 3 bases and J gave up 7 bases, with 15 bases separating them. Germline CDR1 is SGHVS and CDR2 is FQNEAQ. Here the CDR3 reads CASSLAGLLGGYTF. CDR3 coding DNA: TGTGCCAGCAGCTTGGCAGGGCTTCTGGGTGGCTACACCTTC.

The chain employs TRBV7-3 and TRBJ2-1; D gene ambiguous. The germline V and J ends were trimmed by 2 bases and 6 bases, with 5 bases remaining between them. The CDR3 extends over 12 amino acids. Germline assignment: CDR1 SGHTA and CDR2 FQGTGA. This CDR3 is CASSLGLNEQFF. CDR3 nucleotide sequence: TGTGCCAGCAGCTTAGGGCTCAATGAGCAGTTCTTC. Filled out from reference TRBV7-3 and TRBJ2-1, the complete variable domain reads GAGVSQTPSNKVTEKGKYVELRCDPISGHTALYWYRQSLGQGPEFLIYFQGTGAADDSGLPNDRFFAVRPEGSVSTLKIQRTERGDSAVYLCASSLGLNEQFFGPGTRLTVL.

CDR3 nucleotide sequence: TGTGCCACCAGTGAGGGAGTTAGTCGGCCCCAGCATTTT. Residues: CATSEGVSRPQHF. The chain uses TRBV24-1 and TRBJ1-5; D remains ambiguous. The CDR3 runs 13 residues. Germline V gives CDR1 KGHDR, CDR2 SFDVKD. Trimming stripped 4 bases from V and 9 bases from J, with 12 bases between.

This clone was counted between two and nine times. CDR3 sequence: CASSWISGETQYF. In DNA form, the CDR3 reads TGCGCCAGCAGCTGGATATCAGGAGAGACCCAGTACTTC. The rearrangement links TRBV4-1 to TRBJ2-5; D is unclear. The V end lost 5 bases, the J end lost 4 bases, and 11 bases lay between the germline ends. Looked up from germline, CDR1 is MGHRA and CDR2 is YSYEKL. The CDR3 runs 13 residues.

The chain carries TRBV11-3 and TRBJ2-3; D possibly corresponds to TRBD1 (5 bases). This CDR3 is built from 15 residues. V was clipped by 1 base and J by 1 base, with 9 bases between them. CDR1 SGHNT and CDR2 YENEEA come from the germline V gene. The CDR3 reads CASSLAVRGTDTQYF. For the CDR3, the DNA is TGTGCCAGCAGCTTAGCGGTCAGGGGCACAGATACGCAGTATTTT.